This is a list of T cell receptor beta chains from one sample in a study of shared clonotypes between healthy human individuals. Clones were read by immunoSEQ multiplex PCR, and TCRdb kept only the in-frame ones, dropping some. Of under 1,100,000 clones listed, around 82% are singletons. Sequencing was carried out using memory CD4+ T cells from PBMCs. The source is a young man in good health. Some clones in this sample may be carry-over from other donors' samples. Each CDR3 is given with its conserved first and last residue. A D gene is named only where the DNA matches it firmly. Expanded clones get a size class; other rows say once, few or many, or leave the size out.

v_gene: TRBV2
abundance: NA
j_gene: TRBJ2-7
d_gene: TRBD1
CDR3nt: TGTGCCAGCAGTGAACCCCCCTCGGACAGGGGATTCGAGCAGTACTTC
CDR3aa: CASSEPPSDRGFEQYF

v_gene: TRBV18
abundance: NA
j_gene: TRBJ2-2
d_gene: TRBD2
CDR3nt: TGTGCCAGCTCACCCACCGCGCGGGGGGCTTACGCCGGGGAGCTGTTTTTT
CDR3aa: CASSPTARGAYAGELFF

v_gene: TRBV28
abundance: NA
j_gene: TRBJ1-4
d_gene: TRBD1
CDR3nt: TGTGCCAGCAGTACCCGGACAGGGCTCGCTGAAAAACTGTTTTTT
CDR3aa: CASSTRTGLAEKLFF

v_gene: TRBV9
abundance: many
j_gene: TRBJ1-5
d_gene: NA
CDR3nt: TGTGCCAGCAGCGCAGACAGCTATAGCAATCAGCCCCAGCATTTT
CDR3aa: CASSADSYSNQPQHF

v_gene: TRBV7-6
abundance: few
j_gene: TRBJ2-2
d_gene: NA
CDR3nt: TGTGCCAGCAGCTTAGTCGGAAACGCGAACACCGGGGAGCTGTTTTTT
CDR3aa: CASSLVGNANTGELFF

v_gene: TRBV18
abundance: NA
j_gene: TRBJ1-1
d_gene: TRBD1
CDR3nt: TGTGCCAGCTCACCACCCGGGACAGGTGATCGAAACACTGAAGCTTTCTTT
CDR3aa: CASSPPGTGDRNTEAFF

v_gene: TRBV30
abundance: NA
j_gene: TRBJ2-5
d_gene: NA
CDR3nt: TGTGCCTGGAGTATAGGAGAAGAGACCCAGTACTTC
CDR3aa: CAWSIGEETQYF

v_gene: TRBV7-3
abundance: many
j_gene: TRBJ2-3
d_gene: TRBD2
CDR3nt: TGTGCCAGCAGCTTCAGGACTAGAGCTACAGATACGCAGTATTTT
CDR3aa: CASSFRTRATDTQYF

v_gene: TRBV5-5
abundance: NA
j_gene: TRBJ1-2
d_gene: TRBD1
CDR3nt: TGTGCCAGCAGCTCCCGACAGGGATCAACCTATGGCTACACCTTC
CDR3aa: CASSSRQGSTYGYTF

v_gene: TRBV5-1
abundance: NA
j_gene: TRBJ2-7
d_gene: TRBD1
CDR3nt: TGCGCCAGCAGCTTGGAGGCCCAGGGGGCCGCCTACGAGCAGTACTTC
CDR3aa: CASSLEAQGAAYEQYF

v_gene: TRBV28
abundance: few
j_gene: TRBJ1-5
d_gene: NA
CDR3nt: TGTGCCAGCAGTGAACAGGACTATAGCAATCAGCCCCAGCATTTT
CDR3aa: CASSEQDYSNQPQHF

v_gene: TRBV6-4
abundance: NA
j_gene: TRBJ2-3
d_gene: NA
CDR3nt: TGTGCCAGTGGATATGGGCAGAGTAGCACAGATACGCAGTATTTT
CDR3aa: CASGYGQSSTDTQYF

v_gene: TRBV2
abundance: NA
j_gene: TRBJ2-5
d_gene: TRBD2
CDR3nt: TGTGCCAGCCCGAAAATGGCTAGCGGGAGGTTCCAAGAGACCCAGTACTTC
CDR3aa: CASPKMASGRFQETQYF

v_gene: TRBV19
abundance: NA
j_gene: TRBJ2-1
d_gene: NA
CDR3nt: TGTGCCAGTATCTCCACCCGGATGGGTGAGCAGTTCTTC
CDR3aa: CASISTRMGEQFF

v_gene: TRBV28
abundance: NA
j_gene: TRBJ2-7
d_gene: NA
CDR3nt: TGTGCCAGCAGAGAACAGGGCGGCCGGTTAGAGCAGTACTTC
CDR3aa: CASREQGGRLEQYF

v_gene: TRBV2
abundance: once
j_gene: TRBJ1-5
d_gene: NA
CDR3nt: TGTGCCAGCAGGAGGAGACAGTCTAATCAGCCCCAGCATTTT
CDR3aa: CASRRRQSNQPQHF

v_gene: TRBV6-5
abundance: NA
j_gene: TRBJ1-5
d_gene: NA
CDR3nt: TGTGCCAGCAGACTCGACACGAATAGCAATCAGCCCCAGCATTTT
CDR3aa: CASRLDTNSNQPQHF

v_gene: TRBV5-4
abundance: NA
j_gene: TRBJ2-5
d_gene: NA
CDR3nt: TGTGCCAGCAGCTTAGGTGGGATCGGCCGAGAGACCCAGTACTTC
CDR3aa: CASSLGGIGRETQYF

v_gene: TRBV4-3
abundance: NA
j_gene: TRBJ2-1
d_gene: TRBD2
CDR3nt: TGCGCCAGCAGCCAGCGTAGCGGGGAGCAGTTCTTC
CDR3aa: CASSQRSGEQFF

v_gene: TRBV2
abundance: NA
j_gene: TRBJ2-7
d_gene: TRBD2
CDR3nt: TGTGCCAGCAGTGTTAGCGGGTTGGCCGGAACCTACGAGCAGTACTTC
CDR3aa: CASSVSGLAGTYEQYF

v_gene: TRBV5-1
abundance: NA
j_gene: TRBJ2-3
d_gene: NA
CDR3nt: TGCGCCAGCAGCTTGGCCGGGACTAGCACAGATACGCAGTATTTT
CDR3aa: CASSLAGTSTDTQYF

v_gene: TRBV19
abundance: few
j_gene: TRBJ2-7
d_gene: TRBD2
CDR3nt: TGTGCCAGTAGTATAACGGGACTAACAAACTACGAGCAGTACTTC
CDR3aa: CASSITGLTNYEQYF

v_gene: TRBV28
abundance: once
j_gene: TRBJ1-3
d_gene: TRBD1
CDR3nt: TGTGCCAGCAGCGAGAACAGGGGATCCGGAAACACCATATATTTT
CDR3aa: CASSENRGSGNTIYF

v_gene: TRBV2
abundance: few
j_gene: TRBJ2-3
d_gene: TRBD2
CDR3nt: TGTGCCAGCAGTGGGCGGGAGTCCGGGTTGGATACGCAGTATTTT
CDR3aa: CASSGRESGLDTQYF

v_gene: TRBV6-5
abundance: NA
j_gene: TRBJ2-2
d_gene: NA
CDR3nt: TGTGCCAGCGGCGGAGACACCGGGGAGCTGTTTTTT
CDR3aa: CASGGDTGELFF

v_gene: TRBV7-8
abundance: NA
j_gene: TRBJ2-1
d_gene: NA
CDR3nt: TGTGCCAGCAGCTTGAGAGGTGCGCTAGCCTACAATGAGCAGTTCTTC
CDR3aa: CASSLRGALAYNEQFF

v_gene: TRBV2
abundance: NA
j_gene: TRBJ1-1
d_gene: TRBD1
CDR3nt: TGTGCCAGCAGTAGGACAGGGAACACTGAGGCTTTCTTT
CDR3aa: CASSRTGNTEAFF

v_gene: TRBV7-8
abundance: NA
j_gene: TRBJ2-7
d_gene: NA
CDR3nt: TGTGCCAGCAGTCTCTCGGGGGTCTCCTACGAGCAGTACTTC
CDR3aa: CASSLSGVSYEQYF

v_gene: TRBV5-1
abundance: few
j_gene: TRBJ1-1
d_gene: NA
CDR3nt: TGCGCCAGCAGCTTGGCGGGACACCCGAACACTGAAGCTTTCTTT
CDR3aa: CASSLAGHPNTEAFF

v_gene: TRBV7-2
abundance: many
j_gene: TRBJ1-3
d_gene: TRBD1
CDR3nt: TGTGCCAGCAGCCCGGGGACAGGGCTACGAAACACCATATATTTT
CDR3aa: CASSPGTGLRNTIYF

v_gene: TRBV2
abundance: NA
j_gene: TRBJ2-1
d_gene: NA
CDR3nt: TGTGCCAGCATCCCTGGGGGAAACAATGAGCAGTTCTTC
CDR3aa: CASIPGGNNEQFF

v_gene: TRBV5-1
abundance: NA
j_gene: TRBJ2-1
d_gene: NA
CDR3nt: TGCGCCAGCAGCTTCTCAGGGGAAAATGAGCAGTTCTTC
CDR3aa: CASSFSGENEQFF

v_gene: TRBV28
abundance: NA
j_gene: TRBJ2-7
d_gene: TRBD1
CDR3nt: TGTGCCAGCGCCCCCGGGACAGGGGGGTCCTACGAGCAGTACTTC
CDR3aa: CASAPGTGGSYEQYF

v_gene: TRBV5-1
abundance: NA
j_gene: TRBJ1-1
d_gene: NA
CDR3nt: TGCGCCAGCAGCTTCGAGACAGGAGCGGGTGAAGCTTTCTTT
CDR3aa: CASSFETGAGEAFF

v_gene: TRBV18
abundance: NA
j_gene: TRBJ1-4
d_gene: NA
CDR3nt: TGTGCCAGCTCACCACCCTCTAGCCCCGGTAGTGGAAAACTGTTTTTT
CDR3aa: CASSPPSSPGSGKLFF

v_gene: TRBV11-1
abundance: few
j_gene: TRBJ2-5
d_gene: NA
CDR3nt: TGTGCCAGCAGCTTAGGGGAGACCCAGTACTTC
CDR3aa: CASSLGETQYF

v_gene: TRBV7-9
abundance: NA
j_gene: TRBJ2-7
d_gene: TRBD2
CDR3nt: TGTGCCAGCAGCAAAACCCTAGCGGGAGTCTACGAGCAGTACTTC
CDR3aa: CASSKTLAGVYEQYF

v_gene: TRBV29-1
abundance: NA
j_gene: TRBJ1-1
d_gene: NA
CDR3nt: TGCAGCGGCATTGAAGACTTGGGGATCACTGAAGCTTTCTTT
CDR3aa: CSGIEDLGITEAFF

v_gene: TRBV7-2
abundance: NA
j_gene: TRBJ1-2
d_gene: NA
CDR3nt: TGTGCCAGCAGCTTTTCCGGGCAAAACTATGGCTACACCTTC
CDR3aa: CASSFSGQNYGYTF

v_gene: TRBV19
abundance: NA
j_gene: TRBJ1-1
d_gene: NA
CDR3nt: TGTGCCAGTAGTATCCGTTGGACTCCGGGAACTGAAGCTTTCTTT
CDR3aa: CASSIRWTPGTEAFF

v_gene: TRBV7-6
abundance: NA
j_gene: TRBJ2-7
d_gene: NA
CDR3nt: TGTGCCAGCAGCCCGCGGCCGGGCGAGCAGTACTTC
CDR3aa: CASSPRPGEQYF

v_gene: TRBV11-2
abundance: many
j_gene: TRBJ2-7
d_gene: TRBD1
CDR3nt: TGTGCCAGCAGCCTAGGGACCGGGACAGATGACTCCTACGAGCAGTACTTC
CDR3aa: CASSLGTGTDDSYEQYF

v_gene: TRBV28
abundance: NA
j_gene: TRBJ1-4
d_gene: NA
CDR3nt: TGTGCCAGCAGTGGACACCACAGGCGGGAAAAACTGTTTTTT
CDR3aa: CASSGHHRREKLFF

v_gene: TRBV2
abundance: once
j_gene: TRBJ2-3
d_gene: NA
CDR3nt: TGTGCCAGCAGTGTGTTCCCAGATACGCAGTATTTT
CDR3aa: CASSVFPDTQYF

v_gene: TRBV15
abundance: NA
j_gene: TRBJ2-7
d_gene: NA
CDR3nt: TGTGCCACCAGCAGAGATCTCACAGGGCAGCGCGAGCAGTACTTC
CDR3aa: CATSRDLTGQREQYF

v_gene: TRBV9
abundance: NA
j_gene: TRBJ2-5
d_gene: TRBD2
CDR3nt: TGTGCCAGCAGCTCCGCCGGACTAGCAGCATCAGAGACCCAGTACTTC
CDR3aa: CASSSAGLAASETQYF

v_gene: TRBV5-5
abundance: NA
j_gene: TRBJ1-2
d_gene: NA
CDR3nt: TGTGCCAGCAGCTTTGGGGGCTCAACATACGACTATGGCTACACCTTC
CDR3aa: CASSFGGSTYDYGYTF

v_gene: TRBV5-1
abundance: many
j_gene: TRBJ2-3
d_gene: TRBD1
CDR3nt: TGCGCCAGCAGCCAGGACAGGGGAGGGACAGATACGCAGTATTTT
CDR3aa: CASSQDRGGTDTQYF

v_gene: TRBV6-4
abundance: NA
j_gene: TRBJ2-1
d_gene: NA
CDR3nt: TGTGCCAGCAGCCGGGAGTCTGGCAATGAGCAGTTCTTC
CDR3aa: CASSRESGNEQFF

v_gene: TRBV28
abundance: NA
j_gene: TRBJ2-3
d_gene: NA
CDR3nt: TGTGCCAGCAGTTCAGTCGAGGAGTACGGCACAGATACGCAGTATTTT
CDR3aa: CASSSVEEYGTDTQYF

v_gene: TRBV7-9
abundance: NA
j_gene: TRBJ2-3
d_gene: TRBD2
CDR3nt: TGTGCCACCAATCCGACACCCGGGACTAGCGGGAGATACTCGCAGTATTTT
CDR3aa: CATNPTPGTSGRYSQYF

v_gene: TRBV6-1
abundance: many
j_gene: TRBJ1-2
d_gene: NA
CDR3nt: TGTGCCAGCAGTACAGGGCTCGGCTACACCTTC
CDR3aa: CASSTGLGYTF

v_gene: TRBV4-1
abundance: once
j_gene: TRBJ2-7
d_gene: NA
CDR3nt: TGCGCCAGCAGCCTCGGAGGCCAGGGATTCTCCTACGAGCAGTACTTC
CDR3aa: CASSLGGQGFSYEQYF